This T cell receptor (beta chain) stems from a study of blood T cell repertoires in COVID-19 (TCRdb year 2020). The study in broad terms: Samples covering the acute and convalescent phases of COVID-19 were provided by collaborators in the United States, Italy and Spain. Deeply sampled blood TCRbeta repertoires from subjects exposed to, actively infected with, or recovered from COVID-19 were included in the dataset. Where available, HLA class I and class II types were obtained from metadata supplied by the sample provider rather than from assay-based typing. The material from the prospective study consisted of cDNA or gDNA derived from T cells, B-cell-depleted T cells, or PBMCs. The repertoires were released in a freely available public database intended as a resource for research on the immune response to SARS-CoV-2. The samples were drawn from two sources: the first 160 participants of the ongoing ImmuneRACE study, and about 1,300 subjects contributed by 6 global collaborators. Nearly every sample came with metadata listing a de-identified subject ID, COVID-19 status, age in years and sex. The paper's findings and limits, for the study overall: The amount of clinical and demographic metadata varied by source and participant and was provided uncurated.

TCRbeta CDR3 regions were amplified from genomic DNA using the immunoSEQ Assay, a bias-controlled multiplex PCR. Per the source publication's procedure: The number of nucleated cells in each sample was estimated by amplification of reference gene primers within the assay. Sequence reads were collapsed and filtered to measure the absolute abundance of every unique TCRbeta CDR3 rearrangement. For each sample, productive Simpson clonality was calculated as the square root of Simpson's diversity index across productive rearrangements. Sourced from immuneACCESS, this table was stored by TCRdb with only in-frame sequences that have V and J called. A share of the clones is absent; for the studies checked, an unresolved V gene accounts for under half, and the remainder has no known explanation. V, J and clone size are those of that table, while D and trimming were read from the DNA. This sample holds 130,000 or so clones; around 87% were observed only once. Roughly 2.2% of the sample is in the top ten clones.

CDR1 and CDR2, per the germline V gene, are SGHTS and YDEGEE. V and J are trimmed by 6 bases and 3 bases, and the gene matches miss 11 bases of the junction. CDR3 length: 16 amino acids, cysteine to phenylalanine. The kept DNA is CDR3 alone, 48 bases in frame from the first base. As concerns this clone: Its recognized antigen is unknown. The sample holds no much larger clone one base away, and base qualities are not on file.

Whole blood was collected in K2EDTA tubes by collaborating institutions according to the institutions' own protocols. For TCRbeta analysis, collaborators shipped samples as frozen whole blood, isolated PBMCs, or DNA extracted from either of those sample types. Sequencing was done on a sample of peripheral blood. The chain couples TRBV5-8 to TRBJ2-2; 7 bases in the middle match TRBD2. The TCR was taken from a man in his 70s with active COVID-19. This receptor carries the CDR3 CASTNLVAGDTGELFF. The sequenced DNA: TGTGCCAGCACCAACCTAGTGGCGGGAGACACCGGGGAGCTGTTTTTT.